A selection of T cell receptor beta chains follows, all from one sample in a study of blood T cell repertoires in COVID-19. The method was immunoSEQ multiplex PCR; TCRdb's version includes in-frame clones alone and lacks a portion of them. Of around 300,000 clones listed, roughly 85% are singletons. Material for sequencing was peripheral blood. All receptors derive from a human donor in a cohort sampled during active COVID-19. The CDR3 runs from the conserved cysteine through the conserved F or W. Fields, in order: clone size, J gene, D gene, V gene, CDR3 DNA, CDR3 protein. The D gene is left open where the match is weak. Only part of the rows carry a size: once, few, many, or a class if the clone is expanded.

clone_size: NA
j_call: TRBJ2-2
d_call: NA
v_call: TRBV27
cdr3_nt: TGTGCCAGCACCGACAGGAACACCGGGGAGCTGTTTTTT
cdr3_aa: CASTDRNTGELFF

clone_size: NA
j_call: TRBJ2-5
d_call: NA
v_call: TRBV3-1/TRBV3-2
cdr3_nt: TGTGCCAGCAGCCAGGGTCTAGAAGAGACCCAGTACTTC
cdr3_aa: CASSQGLEETQYF

clone_size: NA
j_call: TRBJ1-2
d_call: NA
v_call: TRBV30
cdr3_nt: TGTGCCTGGACGCCAGGACTAAATCGAGCGGATGGCTACACCTTC
cdr3_aa: CAWTPGLNRADGYTF

clone_size: few
j_call: TRBJ2-3
d_call: TRBD2
v_call: TRBV11-3
cdr3_nt: TGTGCCAGCAGCCCCAGACTAGCGGGGGGGCTGACAGATACGCAGTATTTT
cdr3_aa: CASSPRLAGGLTDTQYF

clone_size: NA
j_call: TRBJ2-5
d_call: NA
v_call: TRBV3-1/TRBV3-2
cdr3_nt: TGTGCCAGCAGCCAAGATAAGGGGGTTCGAGAGACCCAGTACTTC
cdr3_aa: CASSQDKGVRETQYF

clone_size: NA
j_call: TRBJ1-2
d_call: TRBD1
v_call: TRBV28
cdr3_nt: TGTGCCAGCAGTTTTTACACGGGACAGATCCACTATGGCTACACCTTC
cdr3_aa: CASSFYTGQIHYGYTF

clone_size: NA
j_call: TRBJ1-4
d_call: NA
v_call: TRBV25-1
cdr3_nt: TGTGCCAGCCAACCACGGCGAGGCGAAAAACTGTTTTTT
cdr3_aa: CASQPRRGEKLFF

clone_size: NA
j_call: TRBJ2-7
d_call: TRBD1
v_call: TRBV7-9
cdr3_nt: TGTGCCAGCAGCTTGTTGGGGACAGGATTCTACGAGCAGTACTTC
cdr3_aa: CASSLLGTGFYEQYF

clone_size: NA
j_call: TRBJ2-7
d_call: TRBD1
v_call: TRBV4-1
cdr3_nt: TGCGCCAGCAGCCTAGCCGGGACAGGGGTCGAGCAGTACTTC
cdr3_aa: CASSLAGTGVEQYF

clone_size: NA
j_call: TRBJ2-2
d_call: TRBD1
v_call: TRBV6-5
cdr3_nt: TGTGCCAGCTGTACCGGGACAGGGAACACCGGGGAGCTGTTTTTT
cdr3_aa: CASCTGTGNTGELFF

clone_size: NA
j_call: TRBJ1-2
d_call: TRBD1
v_call: TRBV30
cdr3_nt: TGTGCCTGCCGGGACAGGCGATATGGCTACACCTTC
cdr3_aa: CACRDRRYGYTF

clone_size: once
j_call: TRBJ1-4
d_call: NA
v_call: TRBV10-3
cdr3_nt: TGTGCCATCAGTGAGTCGGTGGCGGGAGGAAATGAAAAACTGTTTTTT
cdr3_aa: CAISESVAGGNEKLFF

clone_size: NA
j_call: TRBJ2-7
d_call: TRBD1
v_call: TRBV2
cdr3_nt: TGTGCCAGCAGGGACAGGGGGGACGAGCAGTACTTC
cdr3_aa: CASRDRGDEQYF

clone_size: once
j_call: TRBJ2-7
d_call: NA
v_call: TRBV14
cdr3_nt: TGTTCCTCGGGACAATCACCGGACGAGCAGTACTTC
cdr3_aa: CSSGQSPDEQYF

clone_size: NA
j_call: TRBJ2-7
d_call: NA
v_call: TRBV11-2
cdr3_nt: TGTGCCAGCAGCTTATTCCGACTCACCTCCTACGAGCAGTACTTC
cdr3_aa: CASSLFRLTSYEQYF

clone_size: NA
j_call: TRBJ2-7
d_call: NA
v_call: TRBV6-5
cdr3_nt: TGTGCCTGCACCCGAGGGCAGGAGAACTACGAGCAGTACTTC
cdr3_aa: CACTRGQENYEQYF

clone_size: few
j_call: TRBJ1-1
d_call: NA
v_call: TRBV10-3
cdr3_nt: TGTGCCATCAGTGAGTCCGAGCCACTGAACACTGAAGCTTTCTTT
cdr3_aa: CAISESEPLNTEAFF

clone_size: NA
j_call: TRBJ1-2
d_call: NA
v_call: TRBV4-1
cdr3_nt: TGCGCCAGCAGACCGCCGGAGGGGAGGGGATCCTATGGCTACACCTTC
cdr3_aa: CASRPPEGRGSYGYTF

clone_size: few
j_call: TRBJ2-1
d_call: TRBD1
v_call: TRBV6-4
cdr3_nt: TGTGCCAGCAGCCGGGACAGGGAGTCCAATGAGCAGTTCTTC
cdr3_aa: CASSRDRESNEQFF

clone_size: NA
j_call: TRBJ2-3
d_call: TRBD1
v_call: TRBV6-4
cdr3_nt: TGTGCCAGCAGTCCCGGGACAGGGGGATTGGGCAGCACAGATACGCAGTATTTT
cdr3_aa: CASSPGTGGLGSTDTQYF

clone_size: NA
j_call: TRBJ1-1
d_call: NA
v_call: TRBV11-3
cdr3_nt: TGTGCCAGCAGCTTACGGGGGAGAGACACTGAAGCTTTCTTT
cdr3_aa: CASSLRGRDTEAFF

clone_size: NA
j_call: TRBJ2-2
d_call: NA
v_call: TRBV29-1
cdr3_nt: TGCAGCGTCAGGGCTACCTTTAACACCGGGGAGCTGTTTTTT
cdr3_aa: CSVRATFNTGELFF